One sample yielded the 16 T cell receptor beta chains listed below, sequenced in a study of blood T cell repertoires in COVID-19 (dated by TCRdb to about 2020). Libraries came from the immunoSEQ multiplex PCR assay. Here the immuneACCESS table is served through TCRdb, limited to in-frame sequences with V and J called. Missing clones are a known gap in these copies; in checked studies unresolved V genes cover under half, and the rest lacks a known reason. Here the sample has 250,000 to 300,000 clones; around 88% occur a single time. The ten largest clones capture 5.5% to 8.5% of the sample. The sequenced material came from peripheral blood. The receptors come from a woman between 25 and 40 years old who had recovered from COVID-19.

The chain uses TRBV24-1 and TRBJ2-3, with 8 bases fitting TRBD1. Germline trimming cut 4 bases from V and 3 bases from J; bases unmatched to any gene: 8. The CDR3 has 16 residues. The V gene's germline CDR1 is KGHDR and CDR2 SFDVKD. The CDR3 sequence is CATSDPGQGGTDTQYF. CDR3 nucleotide sequence: TGTGCCACCAGTGACCCTGGACAGGGCGGGACAGATACGCAGTATTTT.

This clone has a handful of counts. The gene calls are TRBV6-6 and TRBJ1-5; 8 bases are shared with TRBD1. V trimming: 0 bases; J trimming: 5 bases; junction bases outside the gene matches: 3. Germline V gene sequence: CDR1 MNHNY, CDR2 SVGAGI (reference sequence). The CDR3 is 15 residues long. CDR3: CASSYSRQGHQPQHF. For the CDR3, the DNA is TGTGCCAGCAGTTACTCGAGACAGGGGCATCAGCCCCAGCATTTT.

The V gene is TRBV18, the J gene TRBJ2-2, with D possibly being TRBD1 (6 bases). The CDR3 is 16 amino acids. Germline assignment: CDR1 KGHSH and CDR2 LQKENI. The ends were cut back, 3 bases at V and 0 bases at J, with 11 bases in the middle. This chain's CDR3 is CASSPGQTANTGELFF. The CDR3 nucleotides read TGTGCCAGCTCACCCGGACAGACGGCGAACACCGGGGAGCTGTTTTTT.

The chain has TRBV4-1 and TRBJ2-7; TRBD1 is a possible D gene (8 bases). The CDR3 is 13 amino acids. Trimming cost V 8 bases and J 3 bases, with 14 bases left between them. CDR1 and CDR2 (germline): MGHRA, YSYEKL. Written as DNA, the CDR3 is TGCGCCAGCGGGAGGGACAGGCTCTACGAGCAGTACTTC. It translates to CASGRDRLYEQYF.

The chain uses TRBV30 and TRBJ2-3; D is uncertain. V lost 2 bases and J 7 bases, leaving 10 bases between the germline ends. The CDR3 length is 12 residues. Per germline, CDR1 GTSNPN and CDR2 SVGIG (reference sequence). CDR3 region: CAWSTHLYTQYF. CDR3 nucleotide sequence: TGTGCCTGGAGTACTCACCTCTATACGCAGTATTTT. Using reference TRBV30 and TRBJ2-3 for the parts outside the CDR3, the full variable domain is SQTIHQWPATLVQPVGSPLSLECTVEGTSNPNLYWYRQAAGRGLQLLFYSVGIGQISSEVPQNLSASRPQDRQFILSSKKLLLSDSGFYLCAWSTHLYTQYFGPGTRLTVL.

The chain employs TRBV12-3 or TRBV12-4 and TRBJ2-3; 9 positions match TRBD1. With V trimmed by 6 bases and J by 5 bases, 3 bases remained unmatched. This CDR3 comprises 13 residues. The CDR3 nucleotides are TGTGCCAGCAGAGGGACAGGGATAGATACGCAGTATTTT. Its translation: CASRGTGIDTQYF.

This clone was found once. J is TRBJ2-7 and V is TRBV27, with unresolved D. The CDR3 consists of 16 residues. Germline lookup yields CDR1 MNHEY and CDR2 SMNVEV (reference sequence). Trimming removed 0 bases at V and 2 bases at J, with 14 bases between. CDR3 sequence reads: CASSLSFAGGTYEQYF. CDR3 nucleotide sequence: TGTGCCAGCAGTTTATCGTTTGCAGGTGGAACCTACGAGCAGTACTTC.

Turning to this clone: The same CDR3 is also encoded by other DNA sequences in this sample. The chain employs TRBV30 and TRBJ1-1, with TRBD1 as a possible D gene (6 bases). This CDR3 region has 13 residues. Germline V lookup: CDR1 GTSNPN, CDR2 SVGIG (reference sequence). The V gene lost 1 base and the J gene lost 0 bases, with 6 bases spanning the gap. The CDR3 coding sequence is TGTGCCTGGAGTGGGACAGTGAACACTGAAGCTTTCTTT. Its translation is CAWSGTVNTEAFF.

CDR3 DNA sequence: TGTGCCAGCAGCTTTAGCTCCTACGAGCAGTACTTC. It is translated as CASSFSSYEQYF. The V call is TRBV5-8, the J call TRBJ2-7, with unresolved D. The germline V gene encodes CDR1 SGHTS and CDR2 YDEGEE. Trimming left V 2 bases short and J 0 bases short, with 3 bases between. The CDR3 contains 12 residues.

This sequence joins TRBV28 and TRBJ2-1; 12 nucleotides match TRBD2. The CDR3 runs to 17 residues. V gave up 4 bases and J gave up 4 bases; unmatched junction bases: 8. Germline V gene lookup returns CDR1 MDHEN and CDR2 SYDVKM. In DNA form, the CDR3 reads TGTGCCAGCAGTTCACTAACTAGCGGGGGGCCATACAATGAGCAGTTCTTC. Translating gives CASSSLTSGGPYNEQFF.

The chain carries TRBV7-2 and TRBJ2-1, with D perhaps TRBD1 (6 bases). From germline, CDR1 is SGHTA and CDR2 FQGNSA. There are 18 residues in the CDR3. V lost 0 bases, J lost 4 bases, and 19 bases lay in between. The CDR3 is CASSLAHALTGIYNEQFF. As DNA, the CDR3 is TGTGCCAGCAGCTTAGCGCACGCCTTAACAGGGATTTACAATGAGCAGTTCTTC.

The rearrangement joins TRBV6-6 to TRBJ1-2; D gene unclear. Germline values: CDR1 MNHNY, CDR2 SVGAGI (reference sequence). This CDR3 region has 14 residues. V was clipped by 6 bases and J by 5 bases, with 16 bases between them. The DNA for the CDR3 is TGTGCCAGCAGCCCTCGGGGAGCCCCTTATGGCTACACCTTC. Translated: CASSPRGAPYGYTF.

J is TRBJ1-6 and V is TRBV24-1; D is undetermined. The germline V gene has CDR1 KGHDR and CDR2 SFDVKD. The CDR3 has 13 amino acids. V was pared by 6 bases and J by 9 bases, with 11 bases between. CDR3 DNA sequence: TGTGCCACCAGTTCCGCGGGTGGTTCACCCCTCCACTTT. This translates into CATSSAGGSPLHF.

The chain carries TRBV28 and TRBJ1-1; a possible D gene is TRBD1 (6 bases). CDR3 length: 13 residues. V lost 6 bases to trimming and J lost 1 base, with 9 bases between them. Germline V lookup: CDR1 MDHEN, CDR2 SYDVKM. The CDR3 coding sequence is TGTGCCAGCAGAAAACAGGGGAACACTGAAGCTTTCTTT. It codes for CASRKQGNTEAFF.

This clone appeared once. The chain joins TRBV29-1 to TRBJ1-3; D gene ambiguous. The CDR3 is 13 residues long. Per the germline V gene, CDR1 is SQVTM and CDR2 is ANQGSEA. V lost 4 bases and J lost 0, with 7 bases in between. The CDR3 region has the DNA TGCAGCGTTGTGGGCGACTCTGGAAACACCATATATTTT. Amino acid sequence: CSVVGDSGNTIYF. Supplemented by reference TRBV29-1 and TRBJ1-3, the full variable domain reads SAVISQKPSRDICQRGTSLTIQCQVDSQVTMMFWYRQQPGQSLTLIATANQGSEATYESGFVIDKFPISRPNLTFSTLTVSNMSPEDSSIYLCSVVGDSGNTIYFGEGSWLTVV.

The CDR3 DNA follows: TGTGCCAGCAGCCCCCCCGGGACAGGTCAAGCCCAGCCCCAGCATTTT. Protein sequence: CASSPPGTGQAQPQHF. The chain carries TRBV3-1 (or the pseudogene TRBV3-2) and TRBJ1-5, with TRBD1 matching over 8 bases. The V gene's germline CDR1 is LGHDT and CDR2 YNNKEL (reference sequence). The CDR3 spans 16 residues. J gave up 7 bases and V 4 bases, and 12 bases lay outside the gene matches.